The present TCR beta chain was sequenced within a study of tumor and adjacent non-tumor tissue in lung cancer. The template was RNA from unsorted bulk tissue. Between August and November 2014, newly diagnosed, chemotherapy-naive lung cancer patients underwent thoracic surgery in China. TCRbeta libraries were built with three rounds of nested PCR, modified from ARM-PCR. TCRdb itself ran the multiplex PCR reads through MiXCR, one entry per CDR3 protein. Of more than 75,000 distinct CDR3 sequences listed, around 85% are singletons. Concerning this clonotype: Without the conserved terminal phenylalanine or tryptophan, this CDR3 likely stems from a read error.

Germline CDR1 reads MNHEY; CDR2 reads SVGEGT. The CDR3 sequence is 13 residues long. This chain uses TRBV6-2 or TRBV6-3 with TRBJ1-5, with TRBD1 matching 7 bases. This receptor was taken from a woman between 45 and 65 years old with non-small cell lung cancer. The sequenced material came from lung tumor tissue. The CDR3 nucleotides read TGTCCCAGCAGCGGGACAGAGAATCAGCCCCAGCATTCT. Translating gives CPSSGTENQPQHS.